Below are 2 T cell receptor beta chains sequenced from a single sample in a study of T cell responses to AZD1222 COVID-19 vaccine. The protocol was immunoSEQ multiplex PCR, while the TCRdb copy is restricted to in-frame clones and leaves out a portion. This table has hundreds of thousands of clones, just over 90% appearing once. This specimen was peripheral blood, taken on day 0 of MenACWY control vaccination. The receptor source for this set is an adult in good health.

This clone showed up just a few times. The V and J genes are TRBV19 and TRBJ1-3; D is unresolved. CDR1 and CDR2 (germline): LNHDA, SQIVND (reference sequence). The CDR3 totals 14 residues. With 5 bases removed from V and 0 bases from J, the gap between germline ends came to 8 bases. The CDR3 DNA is TGTGCCAGTAGTCCCGACCGCTCTGGAAACACCATATATTTT. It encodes CASSPDRSGNTIYF.

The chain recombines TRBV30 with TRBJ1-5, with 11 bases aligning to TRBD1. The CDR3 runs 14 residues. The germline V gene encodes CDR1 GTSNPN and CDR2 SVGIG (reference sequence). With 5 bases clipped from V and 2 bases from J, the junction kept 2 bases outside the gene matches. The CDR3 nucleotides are TGTGCCTGGGGGACAGGGGGAGGCAATCAGCCCCAGCATTTT. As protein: CAWGTGGGNQPQHF.